Shown below are 23 T cell receptor beta chains from a single sample sequenced in a study of cytomegalovirus exposure and HLA in healthy donors (dated by TCRdb to about 2017). The library was obtained by the immunoSEQ multiplex PCR assay. TCRdb took over this immuneACCESS table, retaining in-frame rearrangements with V and J assigned. Such tables are incomplete; in checked studies, under half of the missing clones stem from an unresolved V gene, and the remainder is unexplained. This sample is represented by approximately 150,000 clones; around 85% of them were singletons. The leading ten clones occupy approximately 2% of the sample. Sequenced input: PBMCs. The receptors here all came from a man aged 25-40 years in good health and CMV-seropositive.

The V call is TRBV6-5, the J call TRBJ2-5, with D tentatively TRBD1 (5 bases). This CDR3 is built from 11 residues. With 7 bases removed from V and 7 bases from J, the gap between germline ends came to 10 bases. Germline V gene lookup returns CDR1 MNHEY and CDR2 SVGAGI. Here the CDR3 DNA reads TGTGCCAGCAAGGGGCTTGGGACCCAGTACTTC. Translation: CASKGLGTQYF.

The CDR3 is CASSLDRGAYEQYF. Here the CDR3 DNA reads TGTGCCAGCAGTCTGGACAGGGGGGCCTACGAGCAGTACTTC. This chain connects TRBV27 to TRBJ2-7; 10 bases fit TRBD1. The germline gives CDR1 MNHEY, CDR2 SMNVEV (reference sequence). The ends lost 5 bases at V and 2 bases at J; junction bases unmatched: 3. The CDR3 covers 14 residues.

The chain uses TRBV7-9 and TRBJ2-5; maybe TRBD1 (6 bases). This CDR3 has 14 amino acids. CDR1 is SEHNR, CDR2 FQNEAQ, per germline (reference sequence). V lost 5 bases and J 1 base, leaving 11 bases between the germline ends. The CDR3 reads CASSPGVLQETQYF. The DNA for the CDR3 is TGTGCCAGCAGCCCAGGGGTACTCCAAGAGACCCAGTACTTC. Combining the CDR3 with reference TRBV7-9 and TRBJ2-5 gives the whole variable domain DTGVSQNPRHKITKRGQNVTFRCDPISEHNRLYWYRQTLGQGPEFLTYFQNEAQLEKSRLLSDRFSAERPKGSFSTLEIQRTEQGDSAMYLCASSPGVLQETQYFGPGTRLLVL.

The chain employs TRBV29-1 and TRBJ2-3, with a possible D match to TRBD1 (6 bases). V was clipped by 3 bases and J by 8 bases, with 12 bases between them. This CDR3 is built from 12 residues. Germline lookup yields CDR1 SQVTM and CDR2 ANQGSEA. This CDR3 reads CSVEEEGGTQYF. CDR3 sequence (DNA): TGCAGCGTTGAGGAAGAAGGGGGTACGCAGTATTTT.

CDR3 sequence: CASCETGGQNIQYF. The CDR3 bases are TGCGCCAGCTGCGAGACAGGGGGACAAAACATTCAGTACTTC. The chain couples TRBV5-1 to TRBJ2-4, with 9 bases lining up with TRBD1. V lost 7 bases and J lost 5; bases outside the gene matches: 7. The CDR3 has 14 amino acids. Germline V gene sequence: CDR1 SGHRS, CDR2 YFSETQ.

Only one count was recorded for this clone. The CDR3 sequence is CASSGRAGELFF. The CDR3 coding sequence is TGTGCCAGTAGCGGCAGGGCGGGGGAGCTGTTTTTT. V and J are TRBV19 and TRBJ2-2; TRBD1 might be the D (5 bases). With 6 bases removed from V and 8 bases from J, the gap between germline ends came to 10 bases. The CDR3 runs 12 residues. The germline CDR1 and CDR2 sequences are LNHDA and SQIVND (reference sequence). The full variable domain, with the rest looked up from reference TRBV19 and TRBJ2-2, is DGGITQSPKYLFRKEGQNVTLSCEQNLNHDAMYWYRQDPGQGLRLIYYSQIVNDFQKGDIAEGYSVSREKKESFPLTVTSAQKNPTAFYLCASSGRAGELFFGEGSRLTVL.

V gene TRBV7-6 combines with J gene TRBJ2-7; D perhaps matches TRBD1 (5 bases). V lost 9 bases and J lost 5, with 20 bases in between. CDR3 length: 14 residues. The V gene's germline CDR1 is SGHVS and CDR2 FNYEAQ. The CDR3 nucleotides are TGTGCCAGTGTACAGGCCCCTGAAGGGCACGAGCAGTACTTC. Protein product: CASVQAPEGHEQYF. Full variable domain (remainder filled in from reference TRBV7-6 and TRBJ2-7): GAGVSQSPRYKVTKRGQDVALRCDPISGHVSLYWYRQALGQGPEFLTYFNYEAQQDKSGLPNDRFSAERPEGSISTLTIQRTEQRDSAMYRCASVQAPEGHEQYFGPGTRLTVT.

The V and J genes are TRBV15 and TRBJ1-4, with 7 positions matching TRBD1. Germline values: CDR1 LNHNV, CDR2 YYDKDF (reference sequence). Trimming cost V 8 bases and J 6 bases; bases outside gene matches: 15. The CDR3 runs to 16 residues. The CDR3, as DNA: TGTGCCACCGTGCCGACCAGACAGGGTCGAGATGAAAAACTGTTTTTT. It encodes CATVPTRQGRDEKLFF.

This chain uses TRBV29-1 with TRBJ2-5; 9 bases agree with TRBD2. This CDR3 is 14 amino acids long. The trim removed 5 bases at V and 4 bases at J, leaving 8 bases unmatched. Germline CDR1 and CDR2: SQVTM and ANQGSEA. CDR3 bases: TGCAGCGTTTGGGGTAGCGGGGGAGGAGAGACCCAGTACTTC. Translated: CSVWGSGGGETQYF.

The chain recombines TRBV7-2 with TRBJ1-5, with TRBD1 identical over 10 bases. Germline loops: CDR1 SGHTA, CDR2 FQGNSA. CDR3 length: 16 amino acids. With 4 bases clipped from V and 3 bases from J, the junction kept 6 bases outside the gene matches. The CDR3 DNA is TGTGCCAGCAGCTCCGGGGGGACAGGGGTCAATCAGCCCCAGCATTTT. It yields the protein CASSSGGTGVNQPQHF.

This sequence joins TRBV7-3 and TRBJ2-7; D is unclear. CDR3 size: 13 residues. With 5 bases removed from V and 4 bases from J, the gap between germline ends came to 12 bases. Germline V gives CDR1 SGHTA, CDR2 FQGTGA. The CDR3 nucleotides read TGTGCCAGCAGCCCGGGTCCGCCTTACGAGCAGTACTTC. Translation: CASSPGPPYEQYF.

The V gene is TRBV6-5, the J gene TRBJ2-7; D perhaps matches TRBD1 (5 bases). V lost 0 bases and J lost 7, with 10 bases in between. CDR1 is MNHEY, CDR2 SVGAGI, per germline. The CDR3 contains 13 residues. Here the CDR3 DNA reads TGTGCCAGCAGTTACTCAGGGGCGCGGGAGCAGTACTTC. Translated, it gives CASSYSGAREQYF.

The V and J genes are TRBV9 and TRBJ1-6; the D is unclear. Trimming pared 4 bases from V and 8 bases from J, leaving 10 bases between. Germline lookup yields CDR1 SGDLS and CDR2 YYNGEE. The CDR3 has 13 amino acids. Here the CDR3 DNA reads TGTGCCAGCAGCACCCGGTTAGATTCACCCCTCCACTTT. Its protein is CASSTRLDSPLHF.

V gene TRBV5-6 combines with J gene TRBJ2-7, with 8 bases matching TRBD1. This CDR3 has 15 residues. Germline loops: CDR1 SGHDT, CDR2 YYEEEE. The junction had 7 bases not matched to a gene; V was cut back by 4 bases and J by 1 base. CDR3: CASSPRTGPSYEQYF. The DNA for the CDR3 is TGTGCCAGCAGCCCCAGGACAGGGCCTTCCTACGAGCAGTACTTC.

The rearrangement links TRBV5-1 to TRBJ1-2; tentatively, D is TRBD1 (5 bases). V was pared by 4 bases and J by 5 bases, with 18 bases between. This CDR3 comprises 15 residues. In germline, CDR1 is SGHRS, CDR2 YFSETQ. Here the CDR3 DNA reads TGCGCCAGCAGCCCTATAGGGGAAGATTTTTATGGCTACACCTTC. This translates into CASSPIGEDFYGYTF.

The chain employs TRBV10-2 and TRBJ1-1; a possible D gene is TRBD1 (5 bases). This CDR3 contains 18 residues. V lost 3 bases and J lost 3, with 23 bases in between. Germline V lookup: CDR1 WSHSY, CDR2 SAAADI. The CDR3 loop is CASSETLVVKGAHTEAFF. The DNA of the CDR3 is TGCGCCAGCAGTGAAACTTTGGTGGTTAAAGGGGCGCACACTGAAGCTTTCTTT.

CDR3 residues: CASRGLGYGYTF. The CDR3 nucleotides are TGTGCCAGCAGGGGGCTTGGGTATGGCTACACCTTC. The chain uses TRBV7-8 and TRBJ1-2; weak D call: TRBD1 (5 bases). Germline-derived CDR1 and CDR2 are SGHVS and FQNEAQ. V lost 6 bases and J 5 bases, leaving 10 bases between the germline ends. CDR3 length: 12 residues.

The chain joins TRBV19 to TRBJ1-3; TRBD1 agrees at 7 bases. Trimming took 9 bases from V and 0 from J; bases not matched to a gene: 8. This CDR3 comprises 15 residues. Germline CDR1 reads LNHDA; CDR2 reads SQIVND (reference sequence). The CDR3 sequence: CASKDRSYSGNTIYF. In DNA form, the CDR3 reads TGTGCCAGCAAGGACAGGTCATACTCTGGAAACACCATATATTTT. Drawing the rest from reference TRBV19 and TRBJ1-3, the complete variable domain is DGGITQSPKYLFRKEGQNVTLSCEQNLNHDAMYWYRQDPGQGLRLIYYSQIVNDFQKGDIAEGYSVSREKKESFPLTVTSAQKNPTAFYLCASKDRSYSGNTIYFGEGSWLTVV.

This chain uses TRBV7-3 with TRBJ2-1, with D perhaps TRBD2 (5 bases). The CDR3 length is 12 residues. V was trimmed by 1 base and J by 10 bases, leaving 8 bases between them. CDR1 and CDR2 from the germline V gene are SGHTA and FQGTGA. CDR3 nucleotides: TGTGCCAGCAGCTTAATGACTAACGAGCAGTTCTTC. Its protein product is CASSLMTNEQFF.

This chain links TRBV4-3 with TRBJ2-3; no reliable D call. The CDR3 is made up of 15 amino acids. From germline, CDR1 is LGHNA and CDR2 YSLEER. With 1 base removed from V and 1 base from J, the gap between germline ends came to 9 bases. Here the CDR3 reads CASSQGWQGTDTQYF. CDR3 DNA sequence: TGCGCCAGCAGCCAAGGATGGCAGGGCACAGATACGCAGTATTTT.

The chain employs TRBV29-1 and TRBJ2-5; 10 positions agree with TRBD2. The CDR3 extends over 14 amino acids. V lost 5 bases to trimming and J lost 2 bases; unmatched junction nucleotides: 5. Germline V gene data show CDR1 as SQVTM and CDR2 as ANQGSEA. CDR3: CSVPSGGLQETQYF. The CDR3 DNA sequence: TGCAGCGTTCCTAGCGGGGGACTACAAGAGACCCAGTACTTC.

This clone was detected only once. The chain carries TRBV9 and TRBJ2-2; the D gene is possibly TRBD2 (7 bases). Germline V gene data show CDR1 as SGDLS and CDR2 as YYNGEE. CDR3 length: 15 residues. Trimming stripped 5 bases from V and 7 bases from J, with 18 bases between. The CDR3 spells CASSPPGGADGELFF. Written as DNA, the CDR3 is TGTGCCAGCAGTCCTCCGGGGGGCGCTGACGGGGAGCTGTTTTTT.

The gene calls are TRBV7-2 and TRBJ2-7; TRBD2 might be the D (7 bases). The germline CDR1 and CDR2 sequences are SGHTA and FQGNSA. Deletions cut 1 base from V and 3 bases from J, with 10 bases between. The CDR3 is made up of 14 amino acids. CDR3 DNA: TGTGCCAGCAGCTTAGGGGGGGGGCTCTACGAGCAGTACTTC. Amino acids: CASSLGGGLYEQYF. Complete variable domain (other parts from reference TRBV7-2 and TRBJ2-7): GAGVSQSPSNKVTEKGKDVELRCDPISGHTALYWYRQSLGQGLEFLIYFQGNSAPDKSGLPSDRFSAERTGGSVSTLTIQRTQQEDSAVYLCASSLGGGLYEQYFGPGTRLTVT.